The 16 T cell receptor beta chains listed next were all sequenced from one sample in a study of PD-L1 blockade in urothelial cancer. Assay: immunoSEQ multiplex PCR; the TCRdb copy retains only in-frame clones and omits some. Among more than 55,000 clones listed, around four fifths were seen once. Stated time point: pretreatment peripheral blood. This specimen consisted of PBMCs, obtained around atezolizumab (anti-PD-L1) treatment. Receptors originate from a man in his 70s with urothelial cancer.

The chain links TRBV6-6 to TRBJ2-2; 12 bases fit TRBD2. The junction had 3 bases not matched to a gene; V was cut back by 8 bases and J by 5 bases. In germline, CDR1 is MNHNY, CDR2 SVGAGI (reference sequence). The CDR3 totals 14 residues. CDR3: CASQLAGGTGELFF. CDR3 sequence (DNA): TGTGCCAGCCAACTAGCGGGAGGTACCGGGGAGCTGTTTTTT.

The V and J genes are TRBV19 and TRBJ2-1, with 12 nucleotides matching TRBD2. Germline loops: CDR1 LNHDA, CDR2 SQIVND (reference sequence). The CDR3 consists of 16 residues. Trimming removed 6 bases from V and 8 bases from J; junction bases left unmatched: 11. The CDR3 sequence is CASRRLAGVLQDEQFF. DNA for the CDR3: TGTGCCAGTAGGCGACTAGCGGGAGTTCTACAAGATGAGCAGTTCTTC. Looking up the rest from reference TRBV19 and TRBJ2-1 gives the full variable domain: DGGITQSPKYLFRKEGQNVTLSCEQNLNHDAMYWYRQDPGQGLRLIYYSQIVNDFQKGDIAEGYSVSREKKESFPLTVTSAQKNPTAFYLCASRRLAGVLQDEQFFGPGTRLTVL.

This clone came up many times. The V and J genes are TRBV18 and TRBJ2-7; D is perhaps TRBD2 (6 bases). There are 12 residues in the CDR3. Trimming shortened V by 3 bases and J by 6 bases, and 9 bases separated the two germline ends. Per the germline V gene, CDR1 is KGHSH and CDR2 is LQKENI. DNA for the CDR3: TGTGCCAGCTCACCTATCGGGGGCGAGCAGTACTTC. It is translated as CASSPIGGEQYF.

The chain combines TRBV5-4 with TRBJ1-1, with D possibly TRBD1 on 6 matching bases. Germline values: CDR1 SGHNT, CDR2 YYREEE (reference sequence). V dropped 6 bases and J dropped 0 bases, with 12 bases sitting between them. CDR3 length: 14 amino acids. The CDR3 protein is CASTQGGVNTEAFF. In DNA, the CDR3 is TGTGCCAGCACCCAAGGGGGGGTGAACACTGAAGCTTTCTTT.

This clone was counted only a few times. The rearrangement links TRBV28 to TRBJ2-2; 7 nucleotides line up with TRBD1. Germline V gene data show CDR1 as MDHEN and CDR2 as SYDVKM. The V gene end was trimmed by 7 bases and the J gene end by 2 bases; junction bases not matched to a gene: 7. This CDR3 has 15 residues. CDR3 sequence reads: CASIAGTENTGELFF. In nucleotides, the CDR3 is TGTGCCAGCATTGCCGGGACAGAAAACACCGGGGAGCTGTTTTTT.

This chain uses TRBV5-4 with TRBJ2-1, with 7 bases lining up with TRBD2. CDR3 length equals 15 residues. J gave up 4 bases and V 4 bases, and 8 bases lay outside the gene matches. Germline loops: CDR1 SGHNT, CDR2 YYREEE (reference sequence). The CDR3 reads CASSTSGISYNEQFF. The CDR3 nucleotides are TGTGCCAGCAGCACCAGCGGGATTAGTTACAATGAGCAGTTCTTC.

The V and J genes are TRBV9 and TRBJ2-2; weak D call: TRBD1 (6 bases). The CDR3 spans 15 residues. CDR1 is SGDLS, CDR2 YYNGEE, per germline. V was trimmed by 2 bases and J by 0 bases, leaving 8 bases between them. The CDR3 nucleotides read TGTGCCAGCAGCGTCCGGACAGCGAACACCGGGGAGCTGTTTTTT. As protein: CASSVRTANTGELFF. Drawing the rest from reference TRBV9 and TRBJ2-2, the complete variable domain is DSGVTQTPKHLITATGQRVTLRCSPRSGDLSVYWYQQSLDQGLQFLIQYYNGEERAKGNILERFSAQQFPDLHSELNLSSLELGDSALYFCASSVRTANTGELFFGEGSRLTVL.

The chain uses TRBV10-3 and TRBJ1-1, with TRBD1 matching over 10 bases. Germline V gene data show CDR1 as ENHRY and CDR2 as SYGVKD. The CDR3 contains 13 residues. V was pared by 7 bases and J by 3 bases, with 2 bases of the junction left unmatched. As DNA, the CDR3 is TGTGCCATCAACGGACAGGGGGACACTGAAGCTTTCTTT. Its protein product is CAINGQGDTEAFF.

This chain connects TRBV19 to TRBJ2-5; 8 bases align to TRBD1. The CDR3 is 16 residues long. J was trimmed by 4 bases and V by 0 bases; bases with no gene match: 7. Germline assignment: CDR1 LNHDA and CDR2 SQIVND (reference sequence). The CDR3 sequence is CASSIDQGTGRETQYF. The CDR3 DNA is TGTGCCAGTAGTATAGACCAAGGGACAGGACGAGAGACCCAGTACTTC.

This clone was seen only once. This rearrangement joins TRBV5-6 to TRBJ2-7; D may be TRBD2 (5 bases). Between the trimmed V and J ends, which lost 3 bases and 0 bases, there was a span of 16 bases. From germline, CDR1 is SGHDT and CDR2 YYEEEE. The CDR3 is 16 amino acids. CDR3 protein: CASSYGGGRNSYEQYF. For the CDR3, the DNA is TGTGCCAGCAGCTATGGCGGAGGCCGCAACTCCTACGAGCAGTACTTC.

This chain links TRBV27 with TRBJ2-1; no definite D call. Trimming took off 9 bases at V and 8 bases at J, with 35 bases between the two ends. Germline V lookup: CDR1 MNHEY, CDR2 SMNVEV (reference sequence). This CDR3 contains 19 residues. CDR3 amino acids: CASNQTHALLESVLYEQFF. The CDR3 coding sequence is TGTGCCAGTAATCAGACTCACGCCCTTCTTGAGTCTGTTTTATATGAGCAGTTCTTC.

The CDR3 spells CASSTGTSGRARSDTQYF. Written as DNA, the CDR3 is TGCGCCAGCAGCACCGGGACTAGCGGGAGGGCCCGGTCCGATACGCAGTATTTT. This sequence joins TRBV5-1 and TRBJ2-3, with 16 nucleotides matching TRBD2. The CDR3 covers 18 residues. V dropped 4 bases and J dropped 6; count of bases not matched to a gene: 11. Germline loops: CDR1 SGHRS, CDR2 YFSETQ.

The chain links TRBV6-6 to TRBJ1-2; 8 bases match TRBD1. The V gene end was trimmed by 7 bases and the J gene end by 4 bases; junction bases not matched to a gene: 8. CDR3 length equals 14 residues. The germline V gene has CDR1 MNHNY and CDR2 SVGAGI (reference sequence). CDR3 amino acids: CASMDGQGPYGYTF. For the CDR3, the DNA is TGTGCCAGCATGGACGGACAGGGCCCCTATGGCTACACCTTC.

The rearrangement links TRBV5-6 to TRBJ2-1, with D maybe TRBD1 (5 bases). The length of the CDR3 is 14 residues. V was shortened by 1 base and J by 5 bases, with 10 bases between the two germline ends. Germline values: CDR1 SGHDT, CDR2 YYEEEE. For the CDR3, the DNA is TGTGCCAGCAGCTTGTTACAGGCACACAATGAGCAGTTCTTC. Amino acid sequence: CASSLLQAHNEQFF.

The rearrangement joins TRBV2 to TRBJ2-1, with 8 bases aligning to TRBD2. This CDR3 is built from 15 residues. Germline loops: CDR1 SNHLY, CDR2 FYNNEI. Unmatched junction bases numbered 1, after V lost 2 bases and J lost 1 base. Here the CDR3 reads CASSELAGSYNEQFF. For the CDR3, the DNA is TGTGCCAGCAGTGAACTAGCGGGTTCCTACAATGAGCAGTTCTTC.

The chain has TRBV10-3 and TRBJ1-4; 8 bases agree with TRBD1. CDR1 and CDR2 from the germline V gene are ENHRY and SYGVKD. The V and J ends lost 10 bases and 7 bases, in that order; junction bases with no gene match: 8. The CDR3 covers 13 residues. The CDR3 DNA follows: TGTGCCACCGCCGGGACAGGTGGTGAAAAACTGTTTTTT. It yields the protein CATAGTGGEKLFF.